Following are 24 T cell receptor beta chains from one sample sequenced in a study of cytomegalovirus exposure and HLA in healthy donors. The PCR contained 60 Vbeta and 13 Jbeta primers. Sequencing used immunoSEQ multiplex PCR; TCRdb keeps in-frame clones, though not all of them. In the table there are some 160,000 clones, 60% to 85% of which are singletons. Sequenced sample: PBMCs. These receptors were taken from a woman between 40 and 50 years old in good health and CMV-seropositive.

The chain uses TRBV28 and TRBJ1-2; D perhaps matches TRBD1 (6 bases). Trimming took 10 bases from V and 4 from J, leaving 13 bases between them. Germline assignment: CDR1 MDHEN and CDR2 SYDVKM. This CDR3 has 12 amino acids. The CDR3 protein is CATDTGSYGYTF. CDR3 bases: TGTGCCACCGACACAGGGAGCTATGGCTACACCTTC.

The rearrangement links TRBV2 to TRBJ2-3; maybe TRBD2 (6 bases). Germline V gene lookup returns CDR1 SNHLY and CDR2 FYNNEI. Trimming left V 6 bases short and J 4 bases short, with 14 bases between. This CDR3 is 14 amino acids long. The CDR3 spells CASSKVWGADTQYF. The CDR3 DNA follows: TGTGCCAGCAGCAAGGTTTGGGGGGCAGATACGCAGTATTTT.

V gene TRBV4-2 combines with J gene TRBJ1-6, with a possible D match to TRBD1 (6 bases). V was cut by 1 base and J by 7 bases, with 14 bases left in between. The CDR3 extends over 16 amino acids. Germline V gene data show CDR1 as LGHNA and CDR2 as YNFKEQ. The CDR3 reads CASSQVGGPANSPLHF. In DNA, the CDR3 is TGTGCCAGCAGCCAAGTAGGGGGACCCGCGAATTCACCCCTCCACTTT.

On this clone: A junction boundary mismatches the germline segment, possibly from a read error. The rearrangement uses TRBV7-9 and TRBJ1-3; 7 bases are shared with TRBD1. CDR1 is SEHNR, CDR2 FQNEAQ, per germline (reference sequence). This CDR3 region has 14 residues. CDR3 protein: CSSSPTGVGNTIYF. The CDR3 nucleotides read TGTTCCAGCAGCCCCACAGGGGTTGGAAACACCATATATTTT.

This clone was seen more than once but under ten times. An end of the junction differs from the germline gene, which may be a read error. This chain connects TRBV6-1 to TRBJ2-6, with D possibly TRBD2 on 6 matching bases. The length of the CDR3 is 17 residues. Germline V lookup: CDR1 MNHNS, CDR2 SASEGT. DNA of the CDR3: TGTGCCATCAGTGTGCCGGGGGTCGACTCTGGGGCCAACGTCCTGACTTTC. Its translation is CAISVPGVDSGANVLTF.

This clone was detected once. The genes are TRBV29-1 and TRBJ2-7; D perhaps matches TRBD1 (6 bases). Looked up from germline, CDR1 is SQVTM and CDR2 is ANQGSEA. Trimming stripped 6 bases from V and 3 bases from J, with 24 bases between. This CDR3 contains 16 residues. The CDR3 sequence is CSVFGDSRGIGYEQYF. CDR3 coding DNA: TGCAGCGTCTTTGGAGACAGCAGGGGAATAGGCTACGAGCAGTACTTC.

This chain links TRBV30 with TRBJ1-6; TRBD1 agrees at 7 bases. Germline values: CDR1 GTSNPN, CDR2 SVGIG (reference sequence). Trimming cost V 4 bases and J 10 bases; bases outside gene matches: 16. CDR3 length: 16 residues. This chain's CDR3 is CAWMERGQGLGSPLHF. CDR3 in DNA: TGTGCCTGGATGGAGAGGGGGCAAGGTCTAGGGTCACCCCTCCACTTT.

This chain joins TRBV19 and TRBJ2-1, with 10 bases aligning to TRBD1. With V trimmed by 11 bases and J by 7 bases, 17 bases remained unmatched. CDR1 is LNHDA and CDR2 is SQIVND in the germline V gene (reference sequence). The CDR3 runs 16 residues. In DNA, the CDR3 is TGTGCCTCGAAGATCCGTTCCGGGACAGGGGTTAATGAGCAGTTCTTC. This gives the protein CASKIRSGTGVNEQFF.

The chain has TRBV5-4 and TRBJ1-2; TRBD1 agrees at 10 bases. With 3 bases clipped from V and 4 bases from J, the junction kept 6 bases outside the gene matches. This CDR3 region has 15 residues. CDR1 and CDR2 from the germline V gene are SGHNT and YYREEE (reference sequence). This chain's CDR3 is CASSSSGQGGYGYTF. The CDR3 bases are TGTGCCAGCAGCTCCTCAGGACAGGGGGGCTATGGCTACACCTTC. Variable domain in full (rest from reference TRBV5-4 and TRBJ1-2): ETGVTQSPTHLIKTRGQQVTLRCSSQSGHNTVSWYQQALGQGPQFIFQYYREEENGRGNFPPRFSGLQFPNYSSELNVNALELDDSALYLCASSSSGQGGYGYTFGSGTRLTVV.

This chain joins TRBV6-1 and TRBJ1-4, with D hard to call. CDR1 MNHNS and CDR2 SASEGT come from the germline V gene. The V gene lost 1 base and the J gene lost 7 bases, with 4 bases spanning the gap. This CDR3 contains 12 residues. CDR3 in DNA: TGTGCCAGCAGTGAAGTCAGTGAAAAACTGTTTTTT. Encoded protein: CASSEVSEKLFF.

The chain uses TRBV9 and TRBJ1-1, with 7 bases matching TRBD1. Germline CDR1 and CDR2: SGDLS and YYNGEE. V shed 1 base and J 3 bases; nucleotides not matched to a gene: 3. This CDR3 is built from 14 residues. The CDR3 loop reads CASSVRQGDTEAFF. The CDR3, as DNA: TGTGCCAGCAGCGTAAGACAGGGCGACACTGAAGCTTTCTTT.

This sequence joins TRBV4-2 and TRBJ2-7; D may be TRBD2 (5 bases). CDR1 LGHNA and CDR2 YNFKEQ come from the germline V gene. The CDR3 runs 15 residues. The germline V and J ends were trimmed by 4 bases and 0 bases, with 13 bases remaining between them. The CDR3 DNA follows: TGTGCCAGCAGCCCCGTCGAGCGGAACTCCTACGAGCAGTACTTC. This encodes CASSPVERNSYEQYF.

The rearrangement uses TRBV30 and TRBJ1-4; the D gene is possibly TRBD1 (6 bases). V lost 1 base, J lost 5 bases, and 14 bases lay in between. The CDR3 sequence is 15 residues long. Germline V gene data show CDR1 as GTSNPN and CDR2 as SVGIG (reference sequence). The CDR3 bases are TGTGCCTGGAGTGGGGGGCTAGGACAGAATGAAAAACTGTTTTTT. As protein: CAWSGGLGQNEKLFF.

The V call is TRBV5-1, the J call TRBJ1-4, with 7 bases matching TRBD1. The CDR3 length is 15 residues. The trim removed 0 bases at V and 5 bases at J, leaving 4 bases unmatched. Germline V gene lookup returns CDR1 SGHRS and CDR2 YFSETQ. For the CDR3, the DNA is TGCGCCAGCAGCTTGGGACAGGGCTTAAATGAAAAACTGTTTTTT. Its protein product is CASSLGQGLNEKLFF.

The V call is TRBV4-3, the J call TRBJ1-1; 8 bases map to TRBD1. Germline values: CDR1 LGHNA, CDR2 YSLEER. CDR3 length equals 15 residues. The ends lost 6 bases at V and 0 bases at J; junction bases unmatched: 6. CDR3 sequence: CASRKDRAVNTEAFF. In DNA, the CDR3 is TGCGCCAGCAGGAAGGACAGGGCGGTGAACACTGAAGCTTTCTTT.

V gene TRBV25-1 combines with J gene TRBJ2-5, with a weak D call TRBD1 (6 bases). There are 16 residues in the CDR3. Trimming stripped 1 base from V and 4 bases from J, with 16 bases between. CDR1 is MGHDK, CDR2 SYGVNS, per germline. This CDR3 is CASSELGQRSSETQYF. The CDR3 nucleotides read TGTGCCAGCAGTGAATTGGGACAAAGGTCGTCAGAGACCCAGTACTTC.

In its sample, this clone was seen a few times. This sequence joins TRBV27 and TRBJ2-4; 7 bases agree with TRBD1. The V and J ends lost 3 bases and 5 bases, in that order; junction bases with no gene match: 4. The germline V gene encodes CDR1 MNHEY and CDR2 SMNVEV (reference sequence). This CDR3 region has 14 residues. CDR3 protein: CASSFGQEENIQYF. DNA of the CDR3: TGTGCCAGCAGTTTCGGACAGGAGGAAAACATTCAGTACTTC.

The chain joins TRBV5-6 to TRBJ2-2, with D possibly matching TRBD2 (5 bases). Per the germline V gene, CDR1 is SGHDT and CDR2 is YYEEEE. V was clipped by 3 bases and J by 5 bases, with 11 bases between them. The CDR3 length is 14 residues. The CDR3 spells CASSYPRVTGELFF. The CDR3 region has the DNA TGTGCCAGCAGCTACCCGCGGGTTACCGGGGAGCTGTTTTTT. Full variable domain (missing parts from reference TRBV5-6 and TRBJ2-2): DAGVTQSPTHLIKTRGQQVTLRCSPKSGHDTVSWYQQALGQGPQFIFQYYEEEERQRGNFPDRFSGHQFPNYSSELNVNALLLGDSALYLCASSYPRVTGELFFGEGSRLTVL.

V is TRBV6-5 and J is TRBJ1-1; the D gene is possibly TRBD1 (5 bases). This CDR3 spans 14 amino acids. The germline V gene encodes CDR1 MNHEY and CDR2 SVGAGI. Trimming shortened V by 6 bases and J by 5 bases, and 16 bases separated the two germline ends. The DNA of the CDR3 is TGTGCCAGCAGCAGATACGGGGGTAGGACTGAAGCTTTCTTT. Translated: CASSRYGGRTEAFF.

The rearrangement uses TRBV7-8 and TRBJ2-3; D not certain. The CDR3 extends over 12 amino acids. Trimming left V 1 base short and J 11 bases short, with 10 bases between. Germline values: CDR1 SGHVS, CDR2 FQNEAQ. The CDR3 reads CASSLGVGEQYF. The CDR3 nucleotides read TGTGCCAGCAGCTTAGGAGTAGGAGAGCAGTATTTT.

CDR3 nucleotide sequence: TGCAGCGCTCGGACCGGGACAGGAACCTACGAGCAGTACTTC. Translating it yields CSARTGTGTYEQYF. The chain carries TRBV29-1 and TRBJ2-7; 8 bases line up with TRBD1. There are 14 residues in the CDR3. Germline loops: CDR1 SQVTM, CDR2 ANQGSEA. J gave up 2 bases and V 7 bases, and 10 bases lay outside the gene matches.

V and J are TRBV7-9 and TRBJ2-7; 8 positions agree with TRBD2. This CDR3 has 14 amino acids. From germline, CDR1 is SEHNR and CDR2 FQNEAQ (reference sequence). The V gene end was trimmed by 1 base and the J gene end by 2 bases; junction bases not matched to a gene: 1. In DNA, the CDR3 is TGTGCCAGCAGCTTAGAGGGACTAGCCTACGAGCAGTACTTC. Encoded protein: CASSLEGLAYEQYF.

The chain carries TRBV11-2 and TRBJ2-2; D possibly corresponds to TRBD2 (5 bases). This CDR3 is built from 16 residues. Per the germline V gene, CDR1 is SGHAT and CDR2 is FQNNGV. V was clipped by 1 base and J by 0 bases, with 9 bases between them. CDR3 amino acids: CASSLALAPNTGELFF. The CDR3 DNA reads as TGTGCCAGCAGCTTAGCTTTAGCGCCGAACACCGGGGAGCTGTTTTTT.

This clone occurred a few times. V usage is TRBV6-5 and J usage is TRBJ1-1, with no clear D. There are 14 residues in the CDR3. Germline V CDR1 and CDR2: MNHEY, SVGAGI. V dropped 0 bases and J dropped 7 bases, with 12 bases sitting between them. CDR3 protein: CASSYSPVLSEAFF. CDR3 DNA sequence: TGTGCCAGCAGTTACTCACCGGTCCTGAGTGAAGCTTTCTTT.